These 25 T cell receptor beta chains came from one sample sequenced in a study of patients and donors after allogeneic stem cell transplantation. TCRdb re-analysed the RT-PCR reads in MiXCR, keeping a single row per CDR3 protein. Of about 230,000 distinct CDR3 sequences listed, around an eighth are singletons. The sample taken for sequencing was blood, either unsorted or a sorted T cell fraction (not recorded which). The receptor source for this set is a human donor who was either an allogeneic HSCT recipient or a stem cell or donor lymphocyte infusion donor (not recorded which). It is not recorded whose cells these are; they may come from a transplant donor.

This clonotype has more than one count but fewer than ten. Being one base from a much bigger clone, this may be a read error. The CDR3 DNA sequence: TGTCCCAGCAGCCAAATGGGACAAACAAACACCGGGGAGCTGTTTTTT. This sequence encodes CPSSQMGQTNTGELFF. V is TRBV3-1 and J is TRBJ2-2; D perhaps matches TRBD1 (6 bases). From germline, CDR1 is LGHDT and CDR2 YNNKEL (reference sequence). The CDR3 sequence is 16 residues long.

The chain uses TRBV20-1 and TRBJ2-1; TRBD1 agrees at 9 bases. CDR3 length equals 15 residues. The trim removed 1 base at V and 12 bases at J, leaving 13 bases unmatched. Germline CDR1 and CDR2: DFQATT and SNEGSKA (reference sequence). The CDR3 DNA reads as TGCAGTGCTAGAGTTCCGGGACAGGGAGACTCATTGCAGTTCTTC. Its protein product is CSARVPGQGDSLQFF.

V gene TRBV18 combines with J gene TRBJ1-6, with D uncertain. Trimming took off 3 bases at V and 9 bases at J, with 12 bases between the two ends. This CDR3 is built from 14 residues. The germline V gene has CDR1 KGHSH and CDR2 LQKENI. CDR3 sequence (DNA): TGTGCCAGCTCACCTCGGAGAGATGGTTCACCCCTCCACTTT. This codes for CASSPRRDGSPLHF.

In its sample, this clonotype was seen a few times. The chain carries TRBV19 and TRBJ1-1; tentative D call: TRBD1 (6 bases). The CDR3 runs to 14 residues. Trimming cost V 7 bases and J 4 bases, with 16 bases left between them. CDR1 and CDR2 from the germline V gene are LNHDA and SQIVND (reference sequence). CDR3 sequence (DNA): TGTGCCAGTATTTTCGGGGGCGCGGGCACTGAAGCTTTCTTT. It specifies CASIFGGAGTEAFF.

In its sample, this clonotype was seen a few times. This chain uses TRBV6-1 with TRBJ1-5; 8 bases match TRBD1. J gave up 6 bases and V 5 bases, and 9 bases lay outside the gene matches. Germline-derived CDR1 and CDR2 are MNHNS and SASEGT. The CDR3 runs to 15 residues. DNA of the CDR3: TGTGCCAGCAGTCGCGGTCGGACAGGGTCTCAGCCCCAGCATTTT. It encodes CASSRGRTGSQPQHF.

The chain uses TRBV5-6 and TRBJ1-1; D call uncertain. Per germline, CDR1 SGHDT and CDR2 YYEEEE. The CDR3 runs 14 residues. V was trimmed by 0 bases and J by 7 bases, leaving 13 bases between them. CDR3 in DNA: TGTGCCAGCAGCTTGGGGCTGATCCGTAGTGAAGCTTTCTTT. Translated, it gives CASSLGLIRSEAFF.

J is TRBJ2-3 and V is TRBV10-3; TRBD2 is a possible D gene (5 bases). There are 16 residues in the CDR3. Germline-derived CDR1 and CDR2 are ENHRY and SYGVKD. Between the trimmed V and J ends, which lost 6 bases and 2 bases, there was a span of 18 bases. The CDR3 sequence: CAISSPGTGSTDTQYF. The CDR3 DNA sequence: TGTGCCATCAGCTCTCCGGGCACGGGGTCCACAGATACGCAGTATTTT.

This clonotype has a handful of counts. The chain has TRBV12-3 or TRBV12-4 and TRBJ2-3; 11 nucleotides agree with TRBD2. Trimming at V came to 3 bases and at J to 9 bases, leaving 2 bases not matched to a gene. The CDR3 covers 13 residues. The CDR3 region is CASSLTSGITQYF. Here the CDR3 DNA reads TGTGCCAGCAGTTTGACTAGCGGGATAACGCAGTATTTT.

In this sample, this clonotype turned up a few times. The chain combines TRBV6-1 with TRBJ2-7; TRBD2 aligns across 10 bases. The CDR3 loop spans 14 amino acids. Germline V gives CDR1 MNHNS, CDR2 SASEGT. V lost 8 bases and J lost 6; bases outside the gene matches: 10. The CDR3 loop is CASEPLAGVPEQYF. The CDR3 coding sequence is TGTGCCAGCGAACCTCTAGCGGGAGTCCCCGAGCAGTACTTC.

This chain links TRBV25-1 with TRBJ2-2; D is ambiguous. The germline V gene encodes CDR1 MGHDK and CDR2 SYGVNS. The CDR3 totals 11 residues. V lost 7 bases and J lost 6, with 6 bases in between. CDR3 in DNA: TGTGCCAGCACCGAGGCCGGGGAGCTGTTTTTT. Amino acid sequence: CASTEAGELFF. Using reference TRBV25-1 and TRBJ2-2 for the parts outside the CDR3, the full variable domain is EADIYQTPRYLVIGTGKKITLECSQTMGHDKMYWYQQDPGMELHLIHYSYGVNSTEKGDLSSESTVSRIRTEHFPLTLESARPSHTSQYLCASTEAGELFFGEGSRLTVL.

This clonotype has more than one count but fewer than ten. The rearrangement uses TRBV7-2 and TRBJ2-3, with 8 nucleotides matching TRBD1. With 3 bases clipped from V and 4 bases from J, the junction kept 3 bases outside the gene matches. Germline V gives CDR1 SGHTA, CDR2 FQGNSA. The CDR3 sequence is 14 residues long. Here the CDR3 DNA reads TGTGCCAGCAGCTTCGCAGGGGGCGCAGATACGCAGTATTTT. Amino acids: CASSFAGGADTQYF. The entire variable domain, with the rest obtained from reference TRBV7-2 and TRBJ2-3, is as follows: GAGVSQSPSNKVTEKGKDVELRCDPISGHTALYWYRQSLGQGLEFLIYFQGNSAPDKSGLPSDRFSAERTGGSVSTLTIQRTQQEDSAVYLCASSFAGGADTQYFGPGTRLTVL.

This clonotype was counted a few times. The chain has TRBV11-3 and TRBJ1-2; maybe TRBD1 (5 bases). CDR1 and CDR2 from the germline V gene are SGHNT and YENEEA. The CDR3 consists of 14 residues. V lost 1 base, J lost 0 bases, and 6 bases lay in between. The CDR3 sequence is CASSLGDANYGYTF. CDR3 DNA sequence: TGTGCCAGCAGCTTAGGGGACGCTAACTATGGCTACACCTTC.

This clonotype was observed many times. J is TRBJ2-3 and V is TRBV20-1, with a tentative D call TRBD2 (5 bases). This CDR3 region has 16 residues. The germline V and J ends were trimmed by 0 bases and 0 bases, with 13 bases remaining between them. CDR1 is DFQATT and CDR2 is SNEGSKA in the germline V gene (reference sequence). As DNA, the CDR3 is TGCAGTGCTAGAGATACGATGAGCGGCAGCACAGATACGCAGTATTTT. Encoded protein: CSARDTMSGSTDTQYF.

The chain employs TRBV5-1 and TRBJ1-2, with D maybe TRBD1 (5 bases). The germline gives CDR1 SGHRS, CDR2 YFSETQ. This CDR3 is 16 amino acids long. V lost 3 bases and J lost 7, with 22 bases in between. The CDR3 nucleotides read TGCGCCAGCAGCTCGCCAAGGGACGGCGGAAAGGGTGGCTACACCTTC. Translation gives CASSSPRDGGKGGYTF.

The rearrangement joins TRBV20-1 to TRBJ1-2, with D maybe TRBD1 (6 bases). This CDR3 comprises 13 residues. Germline V gene data show CDR1 as DFQATT and CDR2 as SNEGSKA (reference sequence). V gave up 0 bases and J gave up 10 bases, with 15 bases separating them. CDR3 DNA: TGCAGTGCTAGAGATGTTACAGGGAGGGACTACACCTTC. Its protein product is CSARDVTGRDYTF.

This clonotype was detected only a few times. The chain couples TRBV20-1 to TRBJ2-1; 8 bases line up with TRBD2. Germline V CDR1 and CDR2: DFQATT, SNEGSKA (reference sequence). This CDR3 has 15 amino acids. The trim removed 7 bases at V and 1 base at J, leaving 9 bases unmatched. CDR3 coding DNA: TGCAGTGGTCGTGGTCTAGCGGGTTCCTACAATGAGCAGTTCTTC. Translation: CSGRGLAGSYNEQFF.

In its sample, this clonotype was seen many times. The V call is TRBV5-5, the J call TRBJ2-1; 12 bases align to TRBD2. V trimming: 5 bases; J trimming: 9 bases; junction bases outside the gene matches: 6. The CDR3 spans 14 residues. Looked up from germline, CDR1 is SGHKS and CDR2 is YYEKEE (reference sequence). The CDR3 reads CASRPSGGVGEQFF. In nucleotides, the CDR3 is TGTGCCAGCAGACCTAGCGGGGGGGTCGGTGAGCAGTTCTTC. The entire variable domain, with the rest obtained from reference TRBV5-5 and TRBJ2-1, is as follows: DAGVTQSPTHLIKTRGQQVTLRCSPISGHKSVSWYQQVLGQGPQFIFQYYEKEERGRGNFPDRFSARQFPNYSSELNVNALLLGDSALYLCASRPSGGVGEQFFGPGTRLTVL.

This clonotype was observed many times. This sequence joins TRBV20-1 and TRBJ1-1; D gene ambiguous. Per germline, CDR1 DFQATT and CDR2 SNEGSKA (reference sequence). V dropped 4 bases and J dropped 1 base, with 4 bases sitting between them. This CDR3 has 11 residues. The CDR3 region has the DNA TGCAGTGCTATGCCGAACACTGAAGCTTTCTTT. It is translated as CSAMPNTEAFF.

The gene calls are TRBV2 and TRBJ2-1; D perhaps matches TRBD2 (5 bases). Trimming shortened V by 5 bases and J by 7 bases, and 15 bases separated the two germline ends. The CDR3 has 14 residues. CDR1 is SNHLY and CDR2 is FYNNEI in the germline V gene. The CDR3 DNA follows: TGTGCCAGCAGTCTGCTAGGCGGCGGGAATGAGCAGTTCTTC. Translation: CASSLLGGGNEQFF.

In its sample, this clonotype was seen a few times. In DNA form, the CDR3 reads TGTGCCAGCAGTGGATCGACAGCTAACTATGGCTACACCTTC. Translating gives CASSGSTANYGYTF. The chain employs TRBV12-3 or TRBV12-4 and TRBJ1-2; possibly TRBD1 for D (5 bases). The CDR3 is 14 residues long. Trimming removed 5 bases from V and 0 bases from J, with 10 bases in between.

The J gene is TRBJ2-5, the V gene TRBV9, with 8 bases matching TRBD2. The CDR3 has 15 amino acids. J gave up 3 bases and V 0 bases, and 4 bases lay outside the gene matches. Germline CDR1 is SGDLS and CDR2 is YYNGEE. This CDR3 is CASSVDSGAKETQYF. The DNA of the CDR3 is TGTGCCAGCAGCGTAGATAGCGGGGCAAAAGAGACCCAGTACTTC.

The sample holds many counts of this clonotype. The gene calls are TRBV2 and TRBJ1-1; D not certain. Germline assignment: CDR1 SNHLY and CDR2 FYNNEI. This CDR3 comprises 11 residues. Trimming left V 6 bases short and J 6 bases short, with 8 bases between. The CDR3 reads CASSIWAEAFF. DNA of the CDR3: TGTGCCAGCAGCATCTGGGCTGAAGCTTTCTTT.

In its sample, this clonotype was seen a few times. V usage is TRBV4-2 and J usage is TRBJ2-7; maybe TRBD2 (6 bases). Trimming removed 2 bases at V and 7 bases at J, with 18 bases between. The CDR3 has 15 residues. Germline CDR1 is LGHNA and CDR2 is YNFKEQ. DNA for the CDR3: TGTGCCAGCAGCCAACTTCAAGGGGAGGCGTTGGAGCAGTACTTC. It translates to CASSQLQGEALEQYF.

A few counts support this clonotype. This chain connects TRBV6-2 or TRBV6-3 to TRBJ1-5; D is possibly TRBD1 (5 bases). CDR3 length: 15 residues. The V and J ends lost 6 bases and 1 base respectively, with 13 bases between them. Germline V gives CDR1 MNHEY, CDR2 SVGEGT. The CDR3 here is CASRGPDTSNQPQHF. DNA of the CDR3: TGTGCCAGCAGGGGACCGGACACCAGCAATCAGCCCCAGCATTTT.

There are many counts of this clonotype. The chain links TRBV6-1 to TRBJ2-7; D uncertain. V lost 2 bases to trimming and J lost 8 bases, with 13 bases between them. Germline V gives CDR1 MNHNS, CDR2 SASEGT. CDR3 length: 13 residues. Here the CDR3 DNA reads TGTGCCAGCAGTGAAAGGACGAACGGCAAGCAGTACTTC. Translation: CASSERTNGKQYF.